The source of this TCR beta chain is a study of blood T cells in healthy people across ages. At least ten counts were recorded for this clonotype. PCR was performed a second time for about 7 to 12 cycles using a sample-barcoded 5' primer and a J-beta primer mix. Each sample yielded at least 3 million CDR3-containing paired-end reads. A single record per CDR3 protein comes from TCRdb applying MiXCR to the 5' RACE reads. The table records approximately 1.5 million distinct CDR3 sequences, about 42% of them present only once. Every sample yielded at least 7 million isolated PBMCs. At least 5.5 micrograms of total RNA were extracted per sample. Trimming removed 5 bases from V and 6 bases from J, with 16 bases in between. This CDR3 has 14 residues. Germline values: CDR1 MNHEY, CDR2 SVGAGI.

J is TRBJ1-2 and V is TRBV6-5; the D gene is possibly TRBD1 (6 bases). Sequencing was performed on blood. The source of this sequence is a woman younger than 30 in good health. CDR3 in amino acids: CASSTRTVANGYTF. The CDR3 DNA reads as TGTGCCAGCAGTACCCGGACAGTCGCTAATGGCTACACCTTC.